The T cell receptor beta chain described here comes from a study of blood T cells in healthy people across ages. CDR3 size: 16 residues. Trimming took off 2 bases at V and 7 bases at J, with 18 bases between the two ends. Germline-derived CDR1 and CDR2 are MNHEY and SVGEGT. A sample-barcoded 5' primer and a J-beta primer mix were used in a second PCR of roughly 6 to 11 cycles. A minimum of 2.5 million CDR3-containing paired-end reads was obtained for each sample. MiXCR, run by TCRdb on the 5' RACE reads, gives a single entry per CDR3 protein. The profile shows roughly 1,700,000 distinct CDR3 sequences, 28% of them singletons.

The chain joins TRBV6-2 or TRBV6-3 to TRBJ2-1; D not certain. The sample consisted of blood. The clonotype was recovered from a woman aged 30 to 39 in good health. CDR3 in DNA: TGTGCCAGCAGTTACGCCCGCGGTGAGCTGGGAAATGAGCAGTTCTTC. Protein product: CASSYARGELGNEQFF.